This T cell receptor beta chain was identified in a study of identifying expanded T cells in peripheral blood. Sequenced by immunoSEQ multiplex PCR; TCRdb stores in-frame clones only, minus some. The table has tens of thousands of clones, 70% to 90% seen once. Germline CDR1 and CDR2: SEHNR and FQNEAQ (reference sequence). Trimming left V 5 bases short and J 1 base short, with 15 bases between. The CDR3 loop spans 16 amino acids. Remarks on this clone: Its antigen is unknown.

Study-wide findings and caveats: About 1.2 clones differed between technical replicates, versus approximately 16 and 19 over time. Clone count variance between two-week samples rose with total template count.

Healthy donors had no documented immune events, such as infections, while sampled. The TCR originated in a person between 18 and 75 years old in good health. The sequencing input was blood. The V call is TRBV7-9, the J call TRBJ2-1; D uncertain. The CDR3: CASSRRGGVSYNEQFF. The DNA of the CDR3 is TGTGCCAGCAGCCGCCGTGGTGGTGTGTCCTACAATGAGCAGTTCTTC. The full variable domain, completed using reference TRBV7-9 and TRBJ2-1, is DTGVSQNPRHKITKRGQNVTFRCDPISEHNRLYWYRQTLGQGPEFLTYFQNEAQLEKSRLLSDRFSAERPKGSFSTLEIQRTEQGDSAMYLCASSRRGGVSYNEQFFGPGTRLTVL.